A single sample is the source of the 27 T cell receptor beta chains below, sequenced in a study of cytomegalovirus exposure and HLA in healthy donors. With 60 Vbeta and 13 Jbeta primers, the PCR was carried out. Profiled with immunoSEQ multiplex PCR; TCRdb holds only in-frame clones, not every one. The repertoire includes 100,000 or so clones, approximately 70% of them detected once, and about 11% sits in the top ten. The specimen was PBMCs. Source of these receptors: a middle-aged man in good health and CMV-seropositive.

This chain connects TRBV6-6 to TRBJ2-1, with TRBD1 identical over 9 bases. The germline CDR1 and CDR2 sequences are MNHNY and SVGAGI (reference sequence). V shed 1 base, J shed 3 bases, and the junction held 1 base outside the gene matches. This CDR3 comprises 15 residues. The CDR3 here is CASSYLGQGYNEQFF. The DNA for the CDR3 is TGTGCCAGCAGTTACTTGGGACAGGGCTACAATGAGCAGTTCTTC.

This clone was seen a handful of times. The V gene is TRBV5-4, the J gene TRBJ2-5; TRBD2 matches 8 bases. V dropped 6 bases and J dropped 4; count of bases not matched to a gene: 11. Germline assignment: CDR1 SGHNT and CDR2 YYREEE (reference sequence). This CDR3 is 15 amino acids long. The chain's CDR3 is CASTTSGRGGETQYF. Written as DNA, the CDR3 is TGTGCCAGCACCACTAGCGGCCGGGGTGGAGAGACCCAGTACTTC.

The rearrangement links TRBV5-1 to TRBJ2-3; TRBD2 aligns across 14 bases. The CDR3 runs 16 residues. The junction had 2 bases not matched to a gene; V was cut back by 2 bases and J by 3 bases. Looked up from germline, CDR1 is SGHRS and CDR2 is YFSETQ. The CDR3 DNA sequence: TGCGCCAGCAGCTTTGGGACTAGCGGGAGTACAGATACGCAGTATTTT. Residues: CASSFGTSGSTDTQYF.

The chain combines TRBV10-2 with TRBJ1-1; TRBD1 might be the D (6 bases). The CDR3 sequence is 14 residues long. Trimming cost V 2 bases and J 7 bases, with 14 bases left between them. Germline CDR1 is WSHSY and CDR2 is SAAADI. In DNA, the CDR3 is TGCGCCAGCAGTGAGATAGGACAGACTGTTGAAGCTTTCTTT. Amino acids: CASSEIGQTVEAFF.

CDR3: CASSVADKGTSGRPYEQYF. The CDR3 DNA sequence: TGTGCCAGCAGCGTAGCCGATAAAGGGACTAGCGGGAGGCCCTACGAGCAGTACTTC. The rearrangement uses TRBV9 and TRBJ2-7; 15 nucleotides match TRBD2. Trimming cost V 0 bases and J 2 bases; bases outside gene matches: 9. This CDR3 has 19 residues. Germline lookup yields CDR1 SGDLS and CDR2 YYNGEE. The whole variable domain, filled in from reference TRBV9 and TRBJ2-7, reads DSGVTQTPKHLITATGQRVTLRCSPRSGDLSVYWYQQSLDQGLQFLIQYYNGEERAKGNILERFSAQQFPDLHSELNLSSLELGDSALYFCASSVADKGTSGRPYEQYFGPGTRLTVT.

The J gene is TRBJ2-5, the V gene TRBV5-1; TRBD1 agrees at 8 bases. The germline V gene encodes CDR1 SGHRS and CDR2 YFSETQ. The ends lost 2 bases at V and 0 bases at J; junction bases unmatched: 3. The length of the CDR3 is 15 residues. CDR3 amino acids: CASSFQGAYQETQYF. The CDR3 DNA is TGCGCCAGCAGCTTCCAGGGGGCATACCAAGAGACCCAGTACTTC.

This clone has just one count. The chain combines TRBV7-9 with TRBJ1-3; 8 bases are shared with TRBD1. CDR1 is SEHNR and CDR2 is FQNEAQ in the germline V gene (reference sequence). The CDR3 extends over 14 amino acids. V lost 5 bases, J lost 4 bases, and 4 bases stayed unmatched. In DNA, the CDR3 is TGTGCCAGCAGCCAACAGGGGGAGGGAAACACCATATATTTT. Its protein product is CASSQQGEGNTIYF. The variable domain in full, with the rest retrieved from reference TRBV7-9 and TRBJ1-3, is DTGVSQNPRHKITKRGQNVTFRCDPISEHNRLYWYRQTLGQGPEFLTYFQNEAQLEKSRLLSDRFSAERPKGSFSTLEIQRTEQGDSAMYLCASSQQGEGNTIYFGEGSWLTVV.

The chain uses TRBV29-1 and TRBJ2-2; TRBD2 might be the D (6 bases). CDR3 length: 14 residues. The V gene's germline CDR1 is SQVTM and CDR2 ANQGSEA. Trimming shortened V by 7 bases and J by 3 bases, and 15 bases separated the two germline ends. CDR3 loop: CSAQGGVDTGELFF. Here the CDR3 DNA reads TGCAGCGCCCAGGGCGGGGTTGACACCGGGGAGCTGTTTTTT.

This clone was seen a single time. The rearrangement links TRBV7-6 to TRBJ2-5; D is unresolved. The DNA end is more similar to TRBJ2-7, so the J call may be wrong. There are 14 residues in the CDR3. The V gene's germline CDR1 is SGHVS and CDR2 FNYEAQ. The CDR3, as DNA: TGTGCCAGCAGCTTGGATCCTAGCTCCTACGAGCAGTACTTC. Amino acid sequence: CASSLDPSSYEQYF.

The V call is TRBV9, the J call TRBJ1-1; D is ambiguous. V dropped 2 bases and J dropped 3 bases, with 8 bases sitting between them. This CDR3 region has 13 residues. Germline V CDR1 and CDR2: SGDLS, YYNGEE. The CDR3 loop reads CASSVPPDTEAFF. CDR3 nucleotides: TGTGCCAGCAGCGTCCCCCCGGACACTGAAGCTTTCTTT.

The gene calls are TRBV6-1 and TRBJ2-7; 8 bases fit TRBD1. The CDR3 loop spans 14 amino acids. Germline-derived CDR1 and CDR2 are MNHNS and SASEGT. J lost 3 bases, V lost 2 bases, and 3 bases had no gene match. CDR3 sequence reads: CASSESTGGYEQYF. In DNA, the CDR3 is TGTGCCAGCAGTGAATCCACAGGGGGCTACGAGCAGTACTTC.

A note on this clone: The germline gene is not matched at one end of the junction; a read error may be the cause. V usage is TRBV4-3 and J usage is TRBJ2-7; 12 bases are a match to TRBD1. Germline V gives CDR1 LGHNA, CDR2 YSLEER. The CDR3 contains 17 residues. For the CDR3, the DNA is TGCGCCAGCAGCCAAGAGGGGGGACAGGGGGCCTCCCACGAGCAGTACTTC. Translating it yields CASSQEGGQGASHEQYF.

This clone was counted between two and nine times. The genes are TRBV5-1 and TRBJ2-5; D remains unclear. The CDR3 loop spans 13 amino acids. CDR1 is SGHRS and CDR2 is YFSETQ in the germline V gene. V was trimmed by 6 bases and J by 3 bases, leaving 12 bases between them. Here the CDR3 DNA reads TGCGCCAGCACCGATGACTCGAAAGAGACCCAGTACTTC. This codes for CASTDDSKETQYF.

The chain joins TRBV19 to TRBJ2-1; 8 bases are a match to TRBD2. CDR1 is LNHDA, CDR2 SQIVND, per germline (reference sequence). With V trimmed by 8 bases and J by 5 bases, 8 bases remained unmatched. There are 14 residues in the CDR3. CDR3 DNA: TGTGCCAGTGCCTGGACTAGCCTAGACAATGAGCAGTTCTTC. Translating gives CASAWTSLDNEQFF. Using reference TRBV19 and TRBJ2-1 for the parts outside the CDR3, the full variable domain is DGGITQSPKYLFRKEGQNVTLSCEQNLNHDAMYWYRQDPGQGLRLIYYSQIVNDFQKGDIAEGYSVSREKKESFPLTVTSAQKNPTAFYLCASAWTSLDNEQFFGPGTRLTVL.

The chain recombines TRBV5-6 with TRBJ1-5, with D maybe TRBD1 (5 bases). CDR1 is SGHDT, CDR2 YYEEEE, per germline. This CDR3 is 12 amino acids long. Trimming stripped 2 bases from V and 7 bases from J, with 7 bases between. CDR3 coding DNA: TGTGCCAGCAGCTTCGGGGGACAGCCCCAGCATTTT. Its translation is CASSFGGQPQHF. Full variable domain (outside the CDR3, taken from reference TRBV5-6 and TRBJ1-5): DAGVTQSPTHLIKTRGQQVTLRCSPKSGHDTVSWYQQALGQGPQFIFQYYEEEERQRGNFPDRFSGHQFPNYSSELNVNALLLGDSALYLCASSFGGQPQHFGDGTRLSIL.

This clone came up once. In nucleotides, the CDR3 is TGCGCCAGCAGCCCTGGGCACCGTGAAGCTTTCTTT. Protein product: CASSPGHREAFF. The rearrangement joins TRBV4-1 to TRBJ1-1; no clear D gene. The germline V and J ends were trimmed by 4 bases and 7 bases, with 10 bases remaining between them. CDR3 length: 12 amino acids. Germline CDR1 MGHRA, CDR2 YSYEKL.

The V call is TRBV5-6, the J call TRBJ2-1; 14 nucleotides line up with TRBD2. The length of the CDR3 is 16 residues. Trimming at V came to 5 bases and at J to 5 bases, leaving 6 bases not matched to a gene. Germline assignment: CDR1 SGHDT and CDR2 YYEEEE. CDR3 bases: TGTGCCAGCAGGGCCGGGACTAGCGGGAGTCACAATGAGCAGTTCTTC. Translation: CASRAGTSGSHNEQFF.

V gene TRBV7-9 combines with J gene TRBJ2-2; D gene uncertain. The CDR3 totals 15 residues. Trimming pared 5 bases from V and 0 bases from J, leaving 10 bases between. CDR1 is SEHNR, CDR2 FQNEAQ, per germline (reference sequence). CDR3 nucleotides: TGTGCCAGCAGCCTCCCGGCGGCGAACACCGGGGAGCTGTTTTTT. This codes for CASSLPAANTGELFF.

The rearrangement links TRBV7-9 to TRBJ2-1, with 11 bases that match TRBD2. Trimming cost V 5 bases and J 7 bases; bases outside gene matches: 7. Germline V gene sequence: CDR1 SEHNR, CDR2 FQNEAQ (reference sequence). The CDR3 extends over 15 amino acids. Here the CDR3 reads CASSQLAGVMNEQFF. In DNA form, the CDR3 reads TGTGCCAGCAGCCAACTAGCGGGAGTCATGAATGAGCAGTTCTTC.

V is TRBV30 and J is TRBJ1-1; TRBD1 matches 7 bases. The CDR3 sequence is 14 residues long. The junction had 4 bases not matched to a gene; V was cut back by 2 bases and J by 1 base. Germline V lookup: CDR1 GTSNPN, CDR2 SVGIG (reference sequence). The CDR3 DNA reads TGTGCCTGGAGTTTGGGGGACAGGAACACTGAAGCTTTCTTT. This encodes CAWSLGDRNTEAFF.

In this sample, this clone turned up a few times. The chain has TRBV2 and TRBJ1-2; 7 bases map to TRBD1. Germline V gene data show CDR1 as SNHLY and CDR2 as FYNNEI. The trim removed 5 bases at V and 6 bases at J, leaving 9 bases unmatched. This CDR3 region has 14 residues. CDR3 protein: CASSSTGSRDGYTF. Written as DNA, the CDR3 is TGTGCCAGCAGTTCGACAGGGTCGCGCGATGGCTACACCTTC.

This clone was detected only a few times. The J gene is TRBJ2-1, the V gene TRBV4-1, with TRBD2 identical over 8 bases. The germline gives CDR1 MGHRA, CDR2 YSYEKL. The V segment lost 9 bases and the J segment 3 bases; nucleotides outside the gene matches: 10. The CDR3 is 15 amino acids. In DNA, the CDR3 is TGCGCCAGTCGAGCGGGGGTAGGATACTACAATGAGCAGTTCTTC. Translation gives CASRAGVGYYNEQFF.

As DNA, the CDR3 is TGTGCCTCCAGACAGGGGGGTCAAGAGACCCAGTACTTC. It translates to CASRQGGQETQYF. The chain couples TRBV19 to TRBJ2-5; 9 bases agree with TRBD1. With V trimmed by 11 bases and J by 2 bases, 6 bases remained unmatched. CDR3 size: 13 residues. The germline V gene encodes CDR1 LNHDA and CDR2 SQIVND (reference sequence).

This clone came up once. This chain connects TRBV6-5 to TRBJ2-1; 9 bases are shared with TRBD2. The germline gives CDR1 MNHEY, CDR2 SVGAGI. CDR3 length: 15 residues. Trimming cost V 6 bases and J 4 bases; bases outside gene matches: 7. The CDR3 DNA sequence: TGTGCCAGCAGAGCCGGACTAGCGCCTTACAATGAGCAGTTCTTC. It specifies CASRAGLAPYNEQFF.

The rearrangement joins TRBV6-5 to TRBJ1-6, with 7 positions matching TRBD1. The CDR3 consists of 16 residues. Per the germline V gene, CDR1 is MNHEY and CDR2 is SVGAGI. The ends lost 4 bases at V and 10 bases at J; junction bases unmatched: 13. Here the CDR3 reads CASSSRGDWDGSPLHF. Written as DNA, the CDR3 is TGTGCCAGCAGTTCCAGGGGGGATTGGGATGGGTCACCCCTCCACTTT.

The chain is built from TRBV7-2 and TRBJ1-1, with 10 bases that match TRBD1. After removal of 5 bases from V and 5 bases from J, the junction contained 5 bases not matched to a gene. Germline-derived CDR1 and CDR2 are SGHTA and FQGNSA. There are 14 residues in the CDR3. The CDR3 DNA is TGTGCCAGCAGCCCATGGACAGGGGGAACTGAAGCTTTCTTT. As protein: CASSPWTGGTEAFF.

This clone has only one observation. This chain connects TRBV7-9 to TRBJ2-3; no clear D gene. This CDR3 has 14 residues. V was clipped by 3 bases and J by 4 bases, with 11 bases between them. CDR1 is SEHNR, CDR2 FQNEAQ, per germline (reference sequence). The CDR3: CASSFDGVADTQYF. The CDR3 nucleotides are TGTGCCAGCAGCTTCGATGGAGTCGCAGATACGCAGTATTTT.